This T cell receptor beta chain was retrieved from a study of blood T cell repertoires in COVID-19. Study in general: Sites across the United States, Italy and Spain contributed samples from acute and convalescent COVID-19. PBMCs, B-cell-depleted T cells, or T cells provided the cDNA or gDNA that made up the material.

Unmatched junction bases numbered 7, after V lost 4 bases and J lost 4 bases. Germline CDR1 is LGHDT and CDR2 is YNNKEL (reference sequence). CDR3 length equals 15 residues. Followed over time, Seattle patients had been enrolled while infection was active. In the authors' workflow: Amplification of reference gene primers was used by the study to estimate nucleated cell counts. Repertoires were generated with immunoSEQ multiplex PCR, while TCRdb's copy carries only in-frame clones and drops some. The DNA gave D and trimming, while V, J and clone size come from that table. Of 200,000 to 300,000 clones listed, around nine tenths are singletons.

The sample consisted of peripheral blood. The chain is built from TRBV3-1 (or the pseudogene TRBV3-2) and TRBJ2-7; 10 positions match TRBD2. The receptor comes from a man under 40 with COVID-19, enrolled during active disease. CDR3 nucleotides: TGTGCCAGCAGCCTTGAGCGGGGGGGGTCGTACGAGCAGTACTTC. Residues: CASSLERGGSYEQYF.